This T cell receptor (beta chain) was identified during a study of Ad26.COV2.S vaccination and SARS-CoV-2 variants. Regarding the study as a whole: Quantification of TCR breadth and depth may have yielded underestimates of total T cell responses. Substantial breadth was reportedly displayed by spike-specific CD8+ and CD4+ T cell responses after vaccination.

Repertoires were generated with immunoSEQ multiplex PCR, while TCRdb's copy carries only in-frame clones and drops some. Of about 410,000 clones listed, 75% to 90% were seen once; the top ten hold roughly 3.2%. About this clone: Its target is not known.

The CDR3 extends over 15 amino acids. Germline V gives CDR1 SGHTA, CDR2 FQGNSA. Trimming took 2 bases from V and 2 from J, leaving 7 bases between them. Documented treatment: around 19 received Ad26.COV2.S at low or high dose, single or two shots; several received placebo; per-sample allocation not given. Collection of samples fell on day 63 after the first vaccine or placebo injection. Its platform was an Ad26 vector, and its expressed antigen was Wuhan-strain SARS-CoV-2 spike. The TCR sequence derives from a person aged 18 to 59 who received the Ad26.COV2.S COVID-19 vaccine or a placebo. Source: peripheral blood, taken in a trial of Ad26.COV2.S vaccine versus placebo. V usage is TRBV7-2 and J usage is TRBJ1-6; D not certain. CDR3 nucleotides: TGTGCCAGCAGCTTAATCGGAACCTATAATTCACCCCTCCACTTT. Its protein product is CASSLIGTYNSPLHF.